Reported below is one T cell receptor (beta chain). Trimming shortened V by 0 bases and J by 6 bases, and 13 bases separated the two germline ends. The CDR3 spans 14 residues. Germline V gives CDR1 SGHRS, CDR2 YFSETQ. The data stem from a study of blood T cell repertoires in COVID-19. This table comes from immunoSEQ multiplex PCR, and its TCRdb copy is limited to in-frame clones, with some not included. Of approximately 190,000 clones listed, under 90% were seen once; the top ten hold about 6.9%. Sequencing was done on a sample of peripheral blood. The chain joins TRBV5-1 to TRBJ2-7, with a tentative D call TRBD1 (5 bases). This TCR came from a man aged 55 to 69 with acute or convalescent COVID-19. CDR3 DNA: TGCGCCAGCAGCTTGGACAGCTTAGGGGTCGAGCAGTACTTC. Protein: CASSLDSLGVEQYF.